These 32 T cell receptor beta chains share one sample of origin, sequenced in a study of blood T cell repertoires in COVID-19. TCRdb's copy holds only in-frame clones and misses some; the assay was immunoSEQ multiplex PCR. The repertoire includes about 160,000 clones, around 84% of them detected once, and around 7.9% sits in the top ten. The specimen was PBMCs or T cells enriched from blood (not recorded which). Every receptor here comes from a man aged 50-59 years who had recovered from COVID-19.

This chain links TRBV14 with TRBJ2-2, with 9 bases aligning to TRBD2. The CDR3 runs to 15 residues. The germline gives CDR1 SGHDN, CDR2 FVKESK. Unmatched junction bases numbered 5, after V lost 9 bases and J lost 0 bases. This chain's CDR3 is CARLLAGANTGELFF. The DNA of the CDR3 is TGTGCCAGACTATTAGCGGGGGCGAACACCGGGGAGCTGTTTTTT.

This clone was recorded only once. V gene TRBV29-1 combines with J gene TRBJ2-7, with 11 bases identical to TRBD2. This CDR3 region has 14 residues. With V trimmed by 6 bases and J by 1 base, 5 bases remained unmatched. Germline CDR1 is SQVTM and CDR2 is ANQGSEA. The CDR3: CSVAGTSGSYEQYF. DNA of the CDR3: TGCAGCGTCGCCGGGACTAGCGGATCCTACGAGCAGTACTTC.

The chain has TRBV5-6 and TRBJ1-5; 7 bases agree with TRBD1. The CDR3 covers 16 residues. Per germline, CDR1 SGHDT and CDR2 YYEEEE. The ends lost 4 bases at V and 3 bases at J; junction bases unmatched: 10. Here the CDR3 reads CASSPRSQGDNQPQHF. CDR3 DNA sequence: TGTGCCAGCAGCCCAAGGTCGCAGGGGGACAATCAGCCCCAGCATTTT.

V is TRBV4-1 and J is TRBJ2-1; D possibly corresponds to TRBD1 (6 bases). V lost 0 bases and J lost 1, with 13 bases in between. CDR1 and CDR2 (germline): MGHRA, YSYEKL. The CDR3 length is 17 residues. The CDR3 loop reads CASSQEGAGYSYNEQFF. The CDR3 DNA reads TGCGCCAGCAGCCAAGAGGGGGCAGGGTATTCCTACAATGAGCAGTTCTTC.

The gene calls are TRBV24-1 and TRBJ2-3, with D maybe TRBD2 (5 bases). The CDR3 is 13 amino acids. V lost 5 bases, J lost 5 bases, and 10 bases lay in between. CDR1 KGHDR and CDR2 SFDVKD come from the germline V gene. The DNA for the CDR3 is TGTGCCACCAGTGGGGGAGCTCTAGATACGCAGTATTTT. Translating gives CATSGGALDTQYF.

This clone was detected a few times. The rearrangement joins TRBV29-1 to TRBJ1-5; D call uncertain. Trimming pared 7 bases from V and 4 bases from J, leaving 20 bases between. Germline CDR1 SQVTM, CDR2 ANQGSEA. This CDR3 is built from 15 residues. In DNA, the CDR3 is TGCAGCGCCGTGGACGGAGGGTCAAATAATCAGCCCCAGCATTTT. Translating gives CSAVDGGSNNQPQHF. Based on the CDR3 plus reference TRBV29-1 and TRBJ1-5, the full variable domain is SAVISQKPSRDICQRGTSLTIQCQVDSQVTMMFWYRQQPGQSLTLIATANQGSEATYESGFVIDKFPISRPNLTFSTLTVSNMSPEDSSIYLCSAVDGGSNNQPQHFGDGTRLSIL.

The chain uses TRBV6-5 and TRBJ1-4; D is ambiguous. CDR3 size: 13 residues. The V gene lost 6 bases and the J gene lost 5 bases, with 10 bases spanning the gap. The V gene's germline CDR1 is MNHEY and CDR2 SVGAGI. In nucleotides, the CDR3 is TGTGCCAGCAGCCCGGGTCGGAATGAAAAACTGTTTTTT. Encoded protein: CASSPGRNEKLFF.

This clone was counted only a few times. CDR3 nucleotides: TGTGCCAGCAGCTTAGATTGGACAGGGGAGGCCATATATTTT. It codes for CASSLDWTGEAIYF. J is TRBJ1-3 and V is TRBV11-2; 9 bases line up with TRBD1. The germline V gene encodes CDR1 SGHAT and CDR2 FQNNGV. This CDR3 has 14 residues. V was clipped by 0 bases and J by 11 bases; unmatched bases: 5.

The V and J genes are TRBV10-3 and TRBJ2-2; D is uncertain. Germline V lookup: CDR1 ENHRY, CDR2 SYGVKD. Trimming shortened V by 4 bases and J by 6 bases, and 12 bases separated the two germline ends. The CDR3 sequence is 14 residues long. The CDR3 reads CAISGYLLPGELFF. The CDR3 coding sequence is TGTGCCATCAGTGGGTACCTACTGCCCGGGGAGCTGTTTTTT.

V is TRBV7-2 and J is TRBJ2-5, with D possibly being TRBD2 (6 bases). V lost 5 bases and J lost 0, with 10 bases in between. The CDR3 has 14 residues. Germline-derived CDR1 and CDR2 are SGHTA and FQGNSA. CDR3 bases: TGTGCCAGCAGCCTTAGCGGCAACCAAGAGACCCAGTACTTC. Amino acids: CASSLSGNQETQYF.

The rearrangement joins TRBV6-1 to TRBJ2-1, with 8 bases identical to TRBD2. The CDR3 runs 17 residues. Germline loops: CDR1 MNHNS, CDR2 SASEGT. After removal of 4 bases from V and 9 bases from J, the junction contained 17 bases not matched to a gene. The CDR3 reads CASSAMGSGGGTVEQFF. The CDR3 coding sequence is TGTGCCAGCAGTGCCATGGGGAGCGGGGGAGGTACTGTTGAGCAGTTCTTC.

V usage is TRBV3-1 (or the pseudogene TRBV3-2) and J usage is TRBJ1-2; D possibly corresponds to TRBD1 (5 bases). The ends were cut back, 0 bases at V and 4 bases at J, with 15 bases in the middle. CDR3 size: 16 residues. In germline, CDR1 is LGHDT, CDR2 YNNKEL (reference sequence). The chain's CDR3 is CASSQDPQGVPYGYTF. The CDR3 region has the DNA TGTGCCAGCAGCCAAGATCCGCAGGGCGTCCCCTATGGCTACACCTTC.

The CDR3, as DNA: TGTGCCAGCAGCCAAACTAGCGGGGGGGCGTCAGAGACCCAGTACTTC. Its protein is CASSQTSGGASETQYF. This chain links TRBV7-6 with TRBJ2-5; the match to TRBD2 covers 13 bases. This CDR3 is built from 16 residues. Looked up from germline, CDR1 is SGHVS and CDR2 is FNYEAQ. J gave up 4 bases and V 5 bases, and 7 bases lay outside the gene matches.

The CDR3 sequence is CASSLGLLAGVSTDTQYF. The CDR3 nucleotides read TGCGCCAGCAGCTTGGGCTTGCTAGCGGGGGTTAGCACAGATACGCAGTATTTT. The V and J genes are TRBV5-1 and TRBJ2-3, with 10 bases aligning to TRBD2. Germline values: CDR1 SGHRS, CDR2 YFSETQ. The V gene end was trimmed by 0 bases and the J gene end by 0 bases; junction bases not matched to a gene: 7. There are 18 residues in the CDR3.

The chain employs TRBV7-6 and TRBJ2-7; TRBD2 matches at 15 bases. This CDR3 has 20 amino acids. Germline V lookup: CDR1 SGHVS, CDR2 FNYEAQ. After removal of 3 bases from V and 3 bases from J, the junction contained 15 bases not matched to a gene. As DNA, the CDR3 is TGTGCCAGCAGCTTGCGCCCCCCAGGGACTAGCGGGGGGAGCGGCTACGAGCAGTACTTC. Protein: CASSLRPPGTSGGSGYEQYF.

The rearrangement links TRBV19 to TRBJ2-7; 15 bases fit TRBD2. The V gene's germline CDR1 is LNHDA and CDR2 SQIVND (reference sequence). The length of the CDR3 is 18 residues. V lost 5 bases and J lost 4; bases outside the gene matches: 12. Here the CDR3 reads CASSERTSGGARAYEQYF. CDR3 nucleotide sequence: TGTGCCAGTAGTGAACGGACTAGCGGGGGGGCACGGGCTTACGAGCAGTACTTC.

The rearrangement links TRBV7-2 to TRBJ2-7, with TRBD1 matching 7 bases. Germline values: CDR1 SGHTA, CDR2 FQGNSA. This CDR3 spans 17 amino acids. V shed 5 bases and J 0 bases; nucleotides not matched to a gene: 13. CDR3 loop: CASSHLPGQLYSYEQYF. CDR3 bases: TGTGCCAGCAGCCACCTTCCGGGACAGCTATACTCCTACGAGCAGTACTTC.

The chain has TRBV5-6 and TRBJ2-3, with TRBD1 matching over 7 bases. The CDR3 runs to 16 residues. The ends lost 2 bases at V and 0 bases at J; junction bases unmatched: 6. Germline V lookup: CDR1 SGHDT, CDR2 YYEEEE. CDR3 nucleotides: TGTGCCAGCAGCTTACGAACAGGGGCTAGCACAGATACGCAGTATTTT. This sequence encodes CASSLRTGASTDTQYF.

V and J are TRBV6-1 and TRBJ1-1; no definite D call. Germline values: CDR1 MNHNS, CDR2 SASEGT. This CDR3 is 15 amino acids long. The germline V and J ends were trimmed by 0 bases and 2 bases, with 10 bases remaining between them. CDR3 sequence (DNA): TGTGCCAGCAGTGAAGCGCACGGGATTAACACTGAAGCTTTCTTT. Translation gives CASSEAHGINTEAFF.

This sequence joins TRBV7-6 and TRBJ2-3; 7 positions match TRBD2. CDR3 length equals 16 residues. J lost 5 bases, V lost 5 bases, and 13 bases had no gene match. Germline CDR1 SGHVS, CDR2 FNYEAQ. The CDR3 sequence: CASSPTSSRSVDTQYF. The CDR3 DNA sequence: TGTGCCAGCAGCCCGACTAGCAGTAGATCGGTAGATACGCAGTATTTT.

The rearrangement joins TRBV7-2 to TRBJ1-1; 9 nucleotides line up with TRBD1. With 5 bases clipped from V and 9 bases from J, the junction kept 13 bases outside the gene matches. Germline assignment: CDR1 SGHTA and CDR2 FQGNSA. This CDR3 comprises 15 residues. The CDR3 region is CASSIQGQGITKAFF. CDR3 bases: TGTGCCAGCAGCATCCAGGGACAGGGAATAACTAAAGCTTTCTTT. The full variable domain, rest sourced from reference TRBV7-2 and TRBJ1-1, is GAGVSQSPSNKVTEKGKDVELRCDPISGHTALYWYRQSLGQGLEFLIYFQGNSAPDKSGLPSDRFSAERTGGSVSTLTIQRTQQEDSAVYLCASSIQGQGITKAFFGQGTRLTVV.

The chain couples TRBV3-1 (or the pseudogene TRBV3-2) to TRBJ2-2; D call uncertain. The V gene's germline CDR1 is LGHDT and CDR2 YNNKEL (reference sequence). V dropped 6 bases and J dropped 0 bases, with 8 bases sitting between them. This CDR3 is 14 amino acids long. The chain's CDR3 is CASRYAPNTGELFF. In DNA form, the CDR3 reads TGTGCCAGCAGGTACGCGCCGAACACCGGGGAGCTGTTTTTT.

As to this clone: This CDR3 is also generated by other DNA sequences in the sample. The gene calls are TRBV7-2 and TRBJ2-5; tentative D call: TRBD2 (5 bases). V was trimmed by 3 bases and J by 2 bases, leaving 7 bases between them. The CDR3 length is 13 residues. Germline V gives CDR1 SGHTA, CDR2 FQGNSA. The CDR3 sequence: CASSFSGQETQYF. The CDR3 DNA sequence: TGTGCCAGCAGCTTTTCGGGGCAAGAGACCCAGTACTTC. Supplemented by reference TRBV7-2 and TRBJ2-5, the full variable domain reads GAGVSQSPSNKVTEKGKDVELRCDPISGHTALYWYRQSLGQGLEFLIYFQGNSAPDKSGLPSDRFSAERTGGSVSTLTIQRTQQEDSAVYLCASSFSGQETQYFGPGTRLLVL.

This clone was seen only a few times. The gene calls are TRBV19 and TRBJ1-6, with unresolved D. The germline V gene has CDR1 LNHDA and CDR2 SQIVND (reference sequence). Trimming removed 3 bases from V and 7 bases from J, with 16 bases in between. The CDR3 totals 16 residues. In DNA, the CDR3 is TGTGCCAGTAGTATTACCTACGACTCTCCGAATTCACCCCTCCACTTT. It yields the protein CASSITYDSPNSPLHF. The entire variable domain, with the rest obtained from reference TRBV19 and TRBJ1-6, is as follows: DGGITQSPKYLFRKEGQNVTLSCEQNLNHDAMYWYRQDPGQGLRLIYYSQIVNDFQKGDIAEGYSVSREKKESFPLTVTSAQKNPTAFYLCASSITYDSPNSPLHFGNGTRLTVT.

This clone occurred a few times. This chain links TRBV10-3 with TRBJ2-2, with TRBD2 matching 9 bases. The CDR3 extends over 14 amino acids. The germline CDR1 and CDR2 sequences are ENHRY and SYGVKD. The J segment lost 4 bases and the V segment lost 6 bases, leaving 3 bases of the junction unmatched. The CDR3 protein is CAISSSGATGELFF. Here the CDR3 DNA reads TGTGCCATCAGCTCTAGCGGGGCCACCGGGGAGCTGTTTTTT.

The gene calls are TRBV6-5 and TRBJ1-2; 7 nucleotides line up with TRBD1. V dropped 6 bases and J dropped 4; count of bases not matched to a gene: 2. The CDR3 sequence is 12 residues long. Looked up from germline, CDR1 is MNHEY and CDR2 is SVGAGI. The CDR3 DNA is TGTGCCAGCAGCACAGGGGCCTATGGCTACACCTTC. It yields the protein CASSTGAYGYTF.

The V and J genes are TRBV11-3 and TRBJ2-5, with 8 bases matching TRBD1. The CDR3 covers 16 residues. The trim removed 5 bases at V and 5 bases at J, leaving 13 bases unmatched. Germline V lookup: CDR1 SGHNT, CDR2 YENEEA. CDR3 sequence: CASSLRSQGARETQYF. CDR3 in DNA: TGTGCCAGCAGCCTCCGCTCTCAGGGGGCCCGGGAGACCCAGTACTTC.

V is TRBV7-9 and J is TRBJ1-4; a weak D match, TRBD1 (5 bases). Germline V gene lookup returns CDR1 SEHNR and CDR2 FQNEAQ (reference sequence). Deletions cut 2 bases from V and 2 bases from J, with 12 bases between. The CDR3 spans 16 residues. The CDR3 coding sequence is TGTGCCAGCAGCTTAAGCAGCAGGGCCACTAATGAAAAACTGTTTTTT. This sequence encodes CASSLSSRATNEKLFF.

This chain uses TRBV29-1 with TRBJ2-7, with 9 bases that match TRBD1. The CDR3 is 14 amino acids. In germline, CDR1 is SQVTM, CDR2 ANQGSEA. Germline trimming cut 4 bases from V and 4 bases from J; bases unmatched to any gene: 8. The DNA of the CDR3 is TGCAGCGTTGGGGTAGGGACAGGGCAATACGAGCAGTACTTC. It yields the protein CSVGVGTGQYEQYF.

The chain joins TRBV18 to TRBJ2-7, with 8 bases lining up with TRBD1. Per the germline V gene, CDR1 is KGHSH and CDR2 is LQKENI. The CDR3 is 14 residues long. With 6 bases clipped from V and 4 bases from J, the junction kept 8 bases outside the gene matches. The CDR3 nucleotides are TGTGCCAGCTCCCCAGGGGGCAGGGGGTACGAGCAGTACTTC. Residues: CASSPGGRGYEQYF.

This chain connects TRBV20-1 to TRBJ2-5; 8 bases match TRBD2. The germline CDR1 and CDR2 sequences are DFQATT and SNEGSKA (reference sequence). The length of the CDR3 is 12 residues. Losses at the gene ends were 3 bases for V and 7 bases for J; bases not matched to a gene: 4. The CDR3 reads CSASTAGGTQYF. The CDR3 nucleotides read TGCAGTGCTAGTACGGCGGGGGGGACCCAGTACTTC.

The CDR3 DNA reads TGTGCCAGCAGCGAACACCGGGACAGCGAAGCTTTCTTT. It translates to CASSEHRDSEAFF. V and J are TRBV7-2 and TRBJ1-1; 7 bases agree with TRBD1. Germline CDR1 SGHTA, CDR2 FQGNSA. The CDR3 is 13 amino acids. With 5 bases clipped from V and 8 bases from J, the junction kept 8 bases outside the gene matches.